These T cell receptor beta chains were read from a single sample in a study of T cell responses to AZD1222 COVID-19 vaccine. The assay was immunoSEQ multiplex PCR, and TCRdb's table has in-frame clones only and misses some. The sample records some 150,000 clones, 92% being singletons. This specimen was peripheral blood, taken on day 0 of AZD1222 vaccination. Every receptor here comes from an adult in good health. Each CDR3 is given with its conserved first and last residue. A D gene is named only where the DNA matches it firmly. Size tells how often a clone was seen (once, few, many) or the class of an expanded clone, and some rows leave it out.

D: TRBD1; V: TRBV2; J: TRBJ1-6; size: .; CDR3: CASSRDREGSPLHF; DNA: TGTGCCAGCAGCCGAGACAGGGAGGGCTCACCCCTCCACTTT
D: TRBD1; V: TRBV7-2; J: TRBJ2-7; size: .; CDR3: CASSLAGGDYEQYF; DNA: TGTGCCAGCAGCTTGGCAGGGGGCGACTACGAGCAGTACTTC
D: .; V: TRBV27; J: TRBJ2-5; size: .; CDR3: CASWTQGETQYF; DNA: TGTGCCAGCTGGACCCAAGGGGAGACCCAGTACTTC
D: TRBD1; V: TRBV28; J: TRBJ2-2; size: .; CDR3: CASRVTGRIGELFF; DNA: TGTGCCAGCAGGGTGACAGGGCGGATCGGGGAGCTGTTTTTT
D: TRBD2; V: TRBV19; J: TRBJ2-1; size: .; CDR3: CASSPPPRLAGVYNEQFF; DNA: TGTGCCAGTAGTCCGCCCCCCAGACTAGCGGGAGTCTACAATGAGCAGTTCTTC
D: .; V: TRBV5-1; J: TRBJ2-3; size: .; CDR3: CASGGARTDTQYF; DNA: TGCGCCAGCGGGGGGGCTCGAACAGATACGCAGTATTTT
D: .; V: TRBV28; J: TRBJ2-1; size: .; CDR3: CASSGGGTALRNEQFF; DNA: TGTGCCAGCAGTGGTGGAGGGACAGCCCTTCGCAATGAGCAGTTCTTC
D: .; V: TRBV27; J: TRBJ2-7; size: .; CDR3: CASRSNAYEQYF; DNA: TGTGCCAGCAGAAGCAACGCCTACGAGCAGTACTTC
D: TRBD1; V: TRBV28; J: TRBJ1-2; size: .; CDR3: CAILTRNRDRAHGYTF; DNA: TGTGCCATCCTTACGAGAAACCGGGACAGGGCCCATGGCTACACCTTC
D: .; V: TRBV18; J: TRBJ2-2; size: .; CDR3: CASSPYDLAANTGELFF; DNA: TGTGCCAGCTCACCTTACGACTTAGCGGCGAACACCGGGGAGCTGTTTTTT
D: .; V: TRBV19; J: TRBJ2-2; size: .; CDR3: CASSPIGHAPPKTGELFF; DNA: TGTGCCAGTAGCCCTATCGGACATGCCCCACCTAAGACCGGGGAGCTGTTTTTT
D: TRBD1; V: TRBV9; J: TRBJ2-7; size: .; CDR3: CASSVGPGQGYEQYF; DNA: TGTGCCAGCAGCGTAGGTCCCGGACAGGGTTACGAGCAGTACTTC
D: TRBD1; V: TRBV2; J: TRBJ1-6; size: .; CDR3: CASSRPRDRVNSPLHF; DNA: TGTGCCAGCAGTCGCCCTAGAGACAGGGTAAATTCACCCCTCCACTTT
D: TRBD1; V: TRBV7-9; J: TRBJ1-4; size: .; CDR3: CASSVPPGQGDEKLFF; DNA: TGTGCCAGCAGTGTACCCCCGGGACAGGGCGATGAAAAACTGTTTTTT
D: TRBD1; V: TRBV9; J: TRBJ2-5; size: few; CDR3: CASSVNRGETQYF; DNA: TGTGCCAGCAGCGTAAACAGGGGGGAGACCCAGTACTTC
D: TRBD1; V: TRBV5-5; J: TRBJ1-6; size: .; CDR3: CASSPGTAQNSPLHF; DNA: TGTGCCAGCAGCCCCGGGACAGCACAAAATTCACCCCTCCACTTT
D: .; V: TRBV3-1/TRBV3-2; J: TRBJ2-1; size: .; CDR3: CASSQVGSRGEQFF; DNA: TGTGCCAGCAGCCAAGTTGGGTCGAGGGGTGAGCAGTTCTTC
D: .; V: TRBV2; J: TRBJ1-5; size: .; CDR3: CASTPDRGTQPQHF; DNA: TGTGCCAGCACCCCGGACAGAGGAACTCAGCCCCAGCATTTT
D: TRBD1; V: TRBV6-4; J: TRBJ1-6; size: .; CDR3: CASRATGGVSPLHF; DNA: TGTGCCAGCAGAGCGACAGGGGGAGTCTCACCCCTCCACTTT
D: TRBD1; V: TRBV18; J: TRBJ2-1; size: .; CDR3: CASSPGQGAVYEQFF; DNA: TGTGCCAGCTCACCGGGGCAGGGGGCGGTCTATGAGCAGTTCTTC